The 6 T cell receptor beta chains below all came from one sample that was sequenced in a study of tumor-infiltrating lymphocytes in primary liver carcinoma. The authors made TCR beta cDNA from around 500 ng total RNA with a constant-region primer. Generation of the TCR beta libraries relied on three nested multiplex PCR rounds using slightly modified ARM-PCR. The first two PCR rounds used TRBV1-TRBV30 forward primers with a C-beta reverse primer, approximately 11 cycles each. TCRdb re-derived calls from the multiplex PCR reads in MiXCR, one entry per CDR3 protein. Among 40,000 to 50,000 distinct CDR3 sequences listed, roughly 77% were seen once. The roughly 20-31 mg bulk tissue piece was not sorted before simultaneous RNA and DNA extraction. The material sequenced was liver tumor tissue from sampling region 3. Subset indicated: tumor region T3, left-lateral pole. The receptors here all came from a man aged 40-55 years with primary liver carcinoma and hepatitis B virus infection.

Details on this clonotype: A read error may produce the germline difference seen at one junction end. The rearrangement uses TRBV11-1 and TRBJ2-1, with 8 positions matching TRBD2. From germline, CDR1 is SGHAT and CDR2 FQDESV (reference sequence). This CDR3 spans 11 amino acids. The CDR3 here is CASSSAGEEFF. The DNA for the CDR3 is TGCGCCAGCAGCTCAGCGGGAGAGGAGTTCTTC. Filled out from reference TRBV11-1 and TRBJ2-1, the complete variable domain reads EAEVAQSPRYKITEKSQAVAFWCDPISGHATLYWYRQILGQGPELLVQFQDESVVDDSQLPKDRFSAERLKGVDSTLKIQPAELGDSAMYLCASSSAGEEFFGPGTRLTVL.

Remarks on this clonotype: The CDR3 end shows no conserved phenylalanine or tryptophan, and so a read error is likely. This chain links TRBV6-5 with TRBJ2-1; 11 bases agree with TRBD2. The CDR3 consists of 16 residues. Germline values: CDR1 MNHEY, CDR2 SVGAGI. The CDR3, as DNA: TGTGCCAGCTGTTATAATCCGCTAGCGGGAGGCAATGAGCAGTTCTTA. Protein: CASCYNPLAGGNEQFL.

Comment on this clonotype: One end of the junction fails to match germline, which may point to a read error. The rearrangement joins TRBV5-1 to TRBJ2-2; D uncertain. Germline CDR1 is SGHRS and CDR2 is YFSETQ. This CDR3 contains 16 residues. The CDR3 sequence is CASRLTGRTDTGELFF. DNA for the CDR3: TGCGCCAGCCGCTTGACCGGGCGAACGGACACCGGGGAGCTGTTTTTT.

Turning to this clonotype: An end of the junction does not agree with germline; a read error may underlie this. The chain carries TRBV10-3 and TRBJ1-5; 9 bases match TRBD1. In germline, CDR1 is ENHRY, CDR2 SYGVKD. The CDR3 covers 15 residues. CDR3 coding DNA: TGCGCCATCAGTGACCCGGACAGGGGCAATCAGCCCCGGCATTTT. Translating it yields CAISDPDRGNQPRHF.

Comment on this clonotype: One junction end does not reproduce the germline sequence, and a read error may be involved. V and J are TRBV11-2 and TRBJ2-6; D may match TRBD1 or TRBD2 (5 bases each). Germline V gives CDR1 SGHAT, CDR2 FQNNGV. CDR3 length: 18 amino acids. In DNA form, the CDR3 reads TGTGCCAGCAGCTTAGGGCCAGGGCACAGATCTGGGACCAACGTCCTGACATTC. The encoded protein is CASSLGPGHRSGTNVLTF.

This clonotype was seen a few times. The chain employs TRBV12-3 or TRBV12-4 and TRBJ2-7, with 8 bases identical to TRBD1. The CDR3 runs 12 residues. CDR3 residues: CVSSFQGAVQYF. As DNA, the CDR3 is TGTGTTAGCAGTTTCCAGGGGGCGGTACAGTACTTC.